The 17 T cell receptor beta chains in this list originate from one sample, sequenced in a study of T cell responses to AZD1222 COVID-19 vaccine. Profiling relied on immunoSEQ multiplex PCR, and the TCRdb table lists in-frame clones only, not all of them. There are over 70,000 clones in the sample; roughly 89% occur only once, and over 4% lies in the top ten. This sample comprised peripheral blood, obtained 28 days after the second AZD1222 dose. All receptors come from an adult who received the AZD1222 COVID-19 vaccine.

This sequence joins TRBV18 and TRBJ1-4; D is possibly TRBD1 (5 bases). Looked up from germline, CDR1 is KGHSH and CDR2 is LQKENI. Trimming shortened V by 3 bases and J by 0 bases, and 11 bases separated the two germline ends. The CDR3 totals 16 residues. Here the CDR3 reads CASSPGGKTTNEKLFF. CDR3 coding DNA: TGTGCCAGCTCACCCGGGGGAAAGACAACTAATGAAAAACTGTTTTTT.

V is TRBV5-4 and J is TRBJ1-2, with 8 bases fitting TRBD1. With V trimmed by 7 bases and J by 3 bases, 11 bases remained unmatched. CDR1 SGHNT and CDR2 YYREEE come from the germline V gene (reference sequence). The CDR3 length is 15 residues. CDR3 protein: CASAPQGAGDYGYTF. The CDR3 DNA sequence: TGTGCCAGCGCCCCCCAGGGGGCGGGGGACTATGGCTACACCTTC.

The chain uses TRBV10-3 and TRBJ2-3; D gene unclear. Germline V gives CDR1 ENHRY, CDR2 SYGVKD. Trimming removed 3 bases at V and 2 bases at J, with 6 bases between. The CDR3 contains 13 residues. The CDR3, as DNA: TGTGCCATCAGTGAACCGGTCACAGATACGCAGTATTTT. Its protein is CAISEPVTDTQYF.

This chain joins TRBV7-9 and TRBJ1-1; TRBD1 matches at 7 bases. The CDR3 is 16 amino acids. CDR1 is SEHNR, CDR2 FQNEAQ, per germline (reference sequence). V lost 4 bases and J lost 0; bases outside the gene matches: 8. In nucleotides, the CDR3 is TGTGCCAGCAGCTATAGACGACAGGGTTTGAACACTGAAGCTTTCTTT. As protein: CASSYRRQGLNTEAFF.

V is TRBV5-1 and J is TRBJ2-2, with D possibly being TRBD1 (6 bases). V dropped 3 bases and J dropped 7 bases, with 19 bases sitting between them. CDR3 length: 16 residues. CDR1 SGHRS and CDR2 YFSETQ come from the germline V gene. CDR3 nucleotide sequence: TGCGCCAGCAGCTCGTTTAAGCAGGGGTTGGTCGGGGAGCTGTTTTTT. The encoded protein is CASSSFKQGLVGELFF.

The chain uses TRBV4-3 and TRBJ2-4; D is possibly TRBD1 (6 bases). This CDR3 is 15 amino acids long. CDR1 is LGHNA and CDR2 is YSLEER in the germline V gene. Trimming cost V 2 bases and J 0 bases, with 8 bases left between them. The CDR3 bases are TGCGCCAGCAGCCAACAGGACAGAGCCAAAAACATTCAGTACTTC. Translated, it gives CASSQQDRAKNIQYF.

This chain joins TRBV4-3 and TRBJ2-3; 15 bases fit TRBD2. This CDR3 region has 18 residues. Trimming took 0 bases from V and 6 from J; bases not matched to a gene: 7. Germline-derived CDR1 and CDR2 are LGHNA and YSLEER. CDR3 bases: TGCGCCAGCAGCCAAGAAGGCTGGACTAGCGGGGGGGCTGATACGCAGTATTTT. This gives the protein CASSQEGWTSGGADTQYF.

The CDR3 loop reads CASSSTGAGGGGYGYTF. The DNA of the CDR3 is TGTGCCAGCAGCTCGACTGGGGCTGGAGGGGGCGGCTATGGCTACACCTTC. The rearrangement joins TRBV7-9 to TRBJ1-2; 7 nucleotides match TRBD1. The V gene end was trimmed by 4 bases and the J gene end by 4 bases; junction bases not matched to a gene: 15. Germline loops: CDR1 SEHNR, CDR2 FQNEAQ (reference sequence). This CDR3 region has 17 residues.

This sequence joins TRBV6-4 and TRBJ2-1, with 13 bases lining up with TRBD2. The germline gives CDR1 MRHNA, CDR2 SNTAGT. This CDR3 spans 15 amino acids. Germline trimming cut 2 bases from V and 6 bases from J; bases unmatched to any gene: 1. The CDR3 sequence is CASSDTSGGANEQFF. The CDR3 DNA is TGTGCCAGCAGTGACACTAGCGGGGGGGCCAATGAGCAGTTCTTC.

The V gene is TRBV20-1, the J gene TRBJ1-5; D unclear. V gave up 3 bases and J gave up 9 bases, with 21 bases separating them. CDR1 DFQATT and CDR2 SNEGSKA come from the germline V gene (reference sequence). The CDR3 totals 15 residues. Written as DNA, the CDR3 is TGCAGTGCTAGTCTCCCTACCCTCCGGCATCGGCCCCAGCATTTT. Amino acid sequence: CSASLPTLRHRPQHF.

The V call is TRBV9, the J call TRBJ2-5, with TRBD2 identical over 14 bases. Germline CDR1 is SGDLS and CDR2 is YYNGEE. V dropped 3 bases and J dropped 5; count of bases not matched to a gene: 6. The CDR3 covers 16 residues. CDR3 in amino acids: CASSARLAGGLETQYF. DNA for the CDR3: TGTGCCAGCAGCGCTAGACTAGCGGGGGGGCTGGAGACCCAGTACTTC.

This chain uses TRBV7-2 with TRBJ2-5; 7 bases line up with TRBD2. This CDR3 comprises 13 residues. The germline CDR1 and CDR2 sequences are SGHTA and FQGNSA. Unmatched junction bases numbered 0, after V lost 4 bases and J lost 1 base. The CDR3 nucleotides are TGTGCCAGCAGCTGGGGGGGCCAAGAGACCCAGTACTTC. It encodes CASSWGGQETQYF.

The chain combines TRBV4-1 with TRBJ2-5, with TRBD2 matching 11 bases. V lost 0 bases, J lost 5 bases, and 11 bases stayed unmatched. Germline CDR1 reads MGHRA; CDR2 reads YSYEKL. CDR3 length equals 18 residues. The CDR3 sequence: CASSQDDRLAGGLETQYF. For the CDR3, the DNA is TGCGCCAGCAGCCAAGATGACCGGCTAGCGGGGGGCTTGGAGACCCAGTACTTC.

The chain recombines TRBV7-2 with TRBJ2-4; D could derive from TRBD1 or TRBD2 (6 bases each). V lost 5 bases, J lost 9 bases, and 17 bases lay in between. The CDR3 runs 14 residues. Germline V gives CDR1 SGHTA, CDR2 FQGNSA. CDR3 DNA sequence: TGTGCCAGCAGCCCGAATGGGGGGCAGGGCATTCAGTACTTC. This sequence encodes CASSPNGGQGIQYF. The full variable domain, with the rest looked up from reference TRBV7-2 and TRBJ2-4, is GAGVSQSPSNKVTEKGKDVELRCDPISGHTALYWYRQSLGQGLEFLIYFQGNSAPDKSGLPSDRFSAERTGGSVSTLTIQRTQQEDSAVYLCASSPNGGQGIQYFGAGTRLSVL.

The chain uses TRBV18 and TRBJ1-1; 9 bases map to TRBD1. Germline V gene sequence: CDR1 KGHSH, CDR2 LQKENI. The CDR3 covers 14 residues. After removal of 5 bases from V and 11 bases from J, the junction contained 12 bases not matched to a gene. This chain's CDR3 is CASSETGGEPLAFF. The CDR3 DNA is TGTGCCAGCTCAGAGACAGGGGGGGAACCCCTGGCTTTCTTT.

The J gene is TRBJ1-5, the V gene TRBV18; no clear D gene. CDR3 length: 17 residues. The germline gives CDR1 KGHSH, CDR2 LQKENI. V gave up 2 bases and J gave up 0 bases, with 14 bases separating them. As DNA, the CDR3 is TGTGCCAGCTCACCAGTGACGACACATTATAGCAATCAGCCCCAGCATTTT. Amino acids: CASSPVTTHYSNQPQHF.

The chain combines TRBV27 with TRBJ1-2; tentatively, D is TRBD1 (6 bases). Trimming removed 1 base from V and 4 bases from J, with 16 bases in between. Germline CDR1 MNHEY, CDR2 SMNVEV (reference sequence). CDR3 length: 16 residues. The CDR3: CASSLYLPTGLYGYTF. The CDR3, as DNA: TGTGCCAGCAGTTTATATCTCCCCACAGGGCTCTATGGCTACACCTTC.